One and the same sample provided the 21 T cell receptor beta chains below, sequenced in a study of shared clonotypes between healthy human individuals. CD8 cells classed as naive were CD45RO-negative and positively selected for CCR7, excluding terminally differentiated effector memory CD45RA+ cells. Some clones are missing from TCRdb's copy, which holds only in-frame ones; the method was immunoSEQ multiplex PCR. Of 2 million to 2.5 million clones in the sample, 85% to 95% were seen once. The source material was naive CD8+ T cells sorted from blood. The origin of the receptors is a young man in good health.

The chain carries TRBV6-6 and TRBJ1-5; D is undetermined. CDR3 length: 14 amino acids. With 7 bases removed from V and 0 bases from J, the gap between germline ends came to 10 bases. Germline values: CDR1 MNHNY, CDR2 SVGAGI (reference sequence). CDR3 region: CASTLQNSNQPQHF. CDR3 nucleotides: TGTGCCAGCACCCTACAGAATAGCAATCAGCCCCAGCATTTT.

The gene calls are TRBV7-2 and TRBJ2-7, with D tentatively TRBD2 (5 bases). CDR1 and CDR2 from the germline V gene are SGHTA and FQGNSA. V was cut by 7 bases and J by 1 base, with 14 bases left in between. The CDR3 totals 14 residues. This chain's CDR3 is CASTPSGRSYEQYF. The CDR3 DNA is TGTGCCAGCACCCCGAGCGGTCGTTCCTACGAGCAGTACTTC.

Comment on this clone: Germline is not matched at one junction end, which may reflect a read error. The V gene is TRBV30, the J gene TRBJ1-1; no reliable D call. CDR1 is GTSNPN and CDR2 is SVGIG in the germline V gene (reference sequence). The CDR3 length is 13 residues. CDR3 in amino acids: CAWSVVGRTGAFF. The CDR3 DNA is TGTGCCTGGAGTGTTGTTGGGAGGACTGGAGCTTTCTTT.

J is TRBJ1-5 and V is TRBV4-1; TRBD1 is a possible D gene (6 bases). V lost 1 base and J 6 bases, leaving 13 bases between the germline ends. The germline gives CDR1 MGHRA, CDR2 YSYEKL. This CDR3 has 15 residues. CDR3 residues: CASSQGGPGIQPQHF. CDR3 nucleotide sequence: TGCGCCAGCAGCCAAGGGGGGCCGGGAATTCAGCCCCAGCATTTT.

The rearrangement uses TRBV9 and TRBJ2-2; TRBD1 matches 10 bases. The V and J ends lost 4 bases and 4 bases, in that order; junction bases with no gene match: 4. The CDR3 length is 15 residues. Germline CDR1 reads SGDLS; CDR2 reads YYNGEE. CDR3 nucleotide sequence: TGTGCCAGCAGCTCCCGGACAGGGGGCACCGGGGAGCTGTTTTTT. Its translation: CASSSRTGGTGELFF. Together with reference TRBV9 and TRBJ2-2, the CDR3 gives the full variable domain: DSGVTQTPKHLITATGQRVTLRCSPRSGDLSVYWYQQSLDQGLQFLIQYYNGEERAKGNILERFSAQQFPDLHSELNLSSLELGDSALYFCASSSRTGGTGELFFGEGSRLTVL.

This chain links TRBV7-6 with TRBJ1-6; 8 nucleotides align to TRBD1. Germline V gene lookup returns CDR1 SGHVS and CDR2 FNYEAQ. Trimming cost V 3 bases and J 9 bases; bases outside gene matches: 7. The CDR3 is made up of 15 amino acids. The DNA for the CDR3 is TGTGCCAGCAGCTTGGCTGGACAGGGTAGTTCACCCCTCCACTTT. Translating gives CASSLAGQGSSPLHF.

The V call is TRBV5-1, the J call TRBJ2-6; no firm D call. The germline CDR1 and CDR2 sequences are SGHRS and YFSETQ. The CDR3 is 16 residues long. Trimming took 0 bases from V and 0 from J, leaving 7 bases between them. The CDR3 DNA sequence: TGCGCCAGCAGCTTGGGGGCAGGCTCTGGGGCCAACGTCCTGACTTTC. This translates into CASSLGAGSGANVLTF.

The V and J genes are TRBV7-9 and TRBJ2-1; the D gene is possibly TRBD1 (5 bases). Germline V lookup: CDR1 SEHNR, CDR2 FQNEAQ (reference sequence). V shed 2 bases and J shed 3 bases, with 8 bases lying between them. This CDR3 spans 14 amino acids. The CDR3 reads CASSLKGNYNEQFF. The CDR3 nucleotides read TGTGCCAGCAGCTTAAAGGGGAACTACAATGAGCAGTTCTTC.

The rearrangement joins TRBV28 to TRBJ1-1; 8 nucleotides match TRBD1. This CDR3 spans 15 amino acids. V shed 3 bases, J shed 5 bases, and the junction held 8 bases outside the gene matches. CDR1 is MDHEN, CDR2 SYDVKM, per germline. This CDR3 reads CASSFDRGGGTEAFF. The DNA of the CDR3 is TGTGCCAGCAGTTTTGACAGGGGCGGGGGGACTGAAGCTTTCTTT.

Points on this clone: Within the sample, other DNA sequences also encode this same CDR3. This sequence joins TRBV28 and TRBJ2-6; D is uncertain. The V end was cut by 4 bases, the J end by 2 bases, with 0 bases between. Germline lookup yields CDR1 MDHEN and CDR2 SYDVKM. This CDR3 contains 12 residues. CDR3 in DNA: TGTGCCAGCAGTTCTGGGGCCAACGTCCTGACTTTC. This encodes CASSSGANVLTF.

The chain recombines TRBV28 with TRBJ1-1, with 7 bases matching TRBD1. The CDR3 has 18 amino acids. The germline V gene has CDR1 MDHEN and CDR2 SYDVKM. Trimming at V came to 8 bases and at J to 0 bases, leaving 18 bases not matched to a gene. The CDR3: CASDTGVETFPMNTEAFF. The CDR3 region has the DNA TGTGCCAGCGATACAGGGGTCGAGACATTCCCCATGAACACTGAAGCTTTCTTT.

This chain uses TRBV7-9 with TRBJ2-7; D not resolved. Trimming cost V 1 base and J 7 bases, with 11 bases left between them. The CDR3 runs to 13 residues. Per germline, CDR1 SEHNR and CDR2 FQNEAQ (reference sequence). CDR3 sequence: CASSLDDSREQYF. The CDR3 DNA reads TGTGCCAGCAGCTTAGACGACTCGAGGGAGCAGTACTTC.

The chain links TRBV4-1 to TRBJ1-5; D is undetermined. V lost 2 bases and J 4 bases, leaving 12 bases between the germline ends. Germline values: CDR1 MGHRA, CDR2 YSYEKL. The CDR3 contains 15 residues. CDR3 DNA sequence: TGCGCCAGCAGCCAACTCAGGAAGCCTAATCAGCCCCAGCATTTT. This sequence encodes CASSQLRKPNQPQHF.

This chain connects TRBV4-1 to TRBJ2-5; 8 bases map to TRBD2. Germline V gives CDR1 MGHRA, CDR2 YSYEKL. After removal of 0 bases from V and 3 bases from J, the junction contained 6 bases not matched to a gene. This CDR3 is built from 16 residues. CDR3: CASSQDLAGWKETQYF. The CDR3 region has the DNA TGCGCCAGCAGCCAAGATTTAGCGGGGTGGAAAGAGACCCAGTACTTC.

This chain connects TRBV18 to TRBJ1-1; 7 positions match TRBD1. This CDR3 is 14 amino acids long. Germline V gene sequence: CDR1 KGHSH, CDR2 LQKENI. V was clipped by 8 bases and J by 0 bases; unmatched bases: 6. This CDR3 reads CASGTDNMNTEAFF. The CDR3 DNA reads TGTGCCAGCGGGACAGACAACATGAACACTGAAGCTTTCTTT.

This clone has just a few counts. Other nucleotide sequences from this sample produce the same CDR3. This rearrangement joins TRBV7-9 to TRBJ2-3; D is undetermined. The CDR3 totals 12 residues. V lost 1 base and J 4 bases, leaving 3 bases between the germline ends. Germline CDR1 SEHNR, CDR2 FQNEAQ (reference sequence). The CDR3 DNA reads as TGTGCCAGCAGCTTAGGTGCAGATACGCAGTATTTT. Amino acids: CASSLGADTQYF. Based on the CDR3 plus reference TRBV7-9 and TRBJ2-3, the full variable domain is DTGVSQNPRHKITKRGQNVTFRCDPISEHNRLYWYRQTLGQGPEFLTYFQNEAQLEKSRLLSDRFSAERPKGSFSTLEIQRTEQGDSAMYLCASSLGADTQYFGPGTRLTVL.

This clone was seen a handful of times. V and J are TRBV19 and TRBJ1-1, with TRBD1 as a possible D gene (5 bases). The CDR3 covers 15 residues. Germline assignment: CDR1 LNHDA and CDR2 SQIVND (reference sequence). V was cut by 7 bases and J by 1 base, with 16 bases left in between. The CDR3: CASTVGVQGNTEAFF. In DNA form, the CDR3 reads TGTGCCAGTACAGTAGGGGTTCAGGGGAACACTGAAGCTTTCTTT.

The V gene is TRBV27, the J gene TRBJ1-2; D gene unclear. Germline V CDR1 and CDR2: MNHEY, SMNVEV (reference sequence). CDR3 length: 13 amino acids. The germline V and J ends were trimmed by 6 bases and 8 bases, with 16 bases remaining between them. The CDR3 sequence: CASRDRGVDGYTF. Written as DNA, the CDR3 is TGTGCCAGCAGGGACCGGGGTGTGGACGGCTACACCTTC.

This clone has a single count. V usage is TRBV4-1 and J usage is TRBJ2-7; weak D call: TRBD1 (6 bases). Germline lookup yields CDR1 MGHRA and CDR2 YSYEKL. V lost 4 bases and J 0 bases, leaving 13 bases between the germline ends. The CDR3 spans 15 residues. The chain's CDR3 is CASSRTDLSSYEQYF. The CDR3 DNA follows: TGCGCCAGCAGCCGGACAGACCTGAGCTCCTACGAGCAGTACTTC.

This sequence joins TRBV13 and TRBJ2-7, with D perhaps given as TRBD1 or TRBD2 (6 bases each). The V gene's germline CDR1 is PRHDT and CDR2 FYEKMQ (reference sequence). The CDR3 is 13 residues long. The V end was cut by 6 bases, the J end by 1 base, with 10 bases between. The CDR3 spells CASRGGSSYEQYF. The CDR3 region has the DNA TGTGCCAGCAGAGGGGGGTCGTCCTACGAGCAGTACTTC.

Points on this clone: This specimen includes other DNA sequences encoding the same CDR3. The V call is TRBV19, the J call TRBJ2-7, with D uncertain. CDR1 LNHDA and CDR2 SQIVND come from the germline V gene (reference sequence). Trimming cost V 1 base and J 2 bases, with 6 bases left between them. The CDR3 contains 13 residues. The DNA for the CDR3 is TGTGCCAGTAGTATAGGACCAGCCTACGAGCAGTACTTC. Protein: CASSIGPAYEQYF.